Listed below are T cell receptor beta chains from one sample, sequenced in a study of human T cells and chemical hapten exposure. TCRdb analysed the RACE reads with MiXCR anew, one entry per CDR3 protein. The sample records 34,000 or so distinct CDR3 sequences, under 13% being singletons. The sequences come from whole blood, collected in connection with sensitization to the hapten diphenylcyclopropenone (DPC). These receptors all come from a man aged 50-59 years with alopecia areata. Some clones in this sample may be carry-over from other donors' samples. The CDR3 runs from the conserved cysteine through the conserved F or W. A D gene is named only where the DNA matches it firmly. Some rows mark clone size as missing; the rest say once, few, many or name a class of expanded clone.

J: TRBJ1-2
V: TRBV28
size: -
D: -
CDR3: CASSPRGIYGYTF
DNA: TGTGCCAGCAGCCCCAGGGGAATCTATGGCTACACCTTC

J: TRBJ1-1
V: TRBV29-1
size: many
D: -
CDR3: CSGSLGWNTEAFF
DNA: TGCAGCGGTTCGTTAGGGTGGAACACTGAAGCTTTCTTT

J: TRBJ2-1
V: TRBV3-1
size: few
D: -
CDR3: CASSGWGTEQFF
DNA: TGTGCCAGCAGCGGATGGGGGACTGAGCAGTTCTTC

J: TRBJ1-2
V: TRBV6-1
size: -
D: TRBD1
CDR3: CASSKEGTGFGYTF
DNA: TGTGCCAGCAGTAAAGAAGGGACAGGATTTGGCTACACCTTC

J: TRBJ2-3
V: TRBV12-3/TRBV12-4
size: few
D: -
CDR3: CASLAWGRGNTDTQYF
DNA: TGTGCCAGCCTGGCCTGGGGGCGGGGAAACACAGATACGCAGTATTTT

J: TRBJ1-5
V: TRBV12-3/TRBV12-4
size: many
D: -
CDR3: CASSLKGVGHQPQHF
DNA: TGTGCCAGCAGTTTGAAGGGGGTGGGCCATCAGCCCCAGCATTTT

J: TRBJ1-1
V: TRBV5-1
size: many
D: TRBD1
CDR3: CASSSPGQPEAFF
DNA: TGCGCCAGCAGCTCACCGGGACAGCCGGAAGCTTTCTTT

J: TRBJ1-1
V: TRBV5-1
size: many
D: TRBD1
CDR3: CASSLVDRGTEVFF
DNA: TGCGCCAGCAGCTTGGTCGACAGGGGGACTGAAGTTTTCTTT

J: TRBJ2-2
V: TRBV10-3
size: -
D: -
CDR3: CAITPSNTGELFF
DNA: TGTGCCATCACCCCGTCAAACACCGGGGAGCTGTTTTTT

J: TRBJ1-2
V: TRBV27
size: many
D: TRBD1
CDR3: CASSSDRGRYGYTF
DNA: TGTGCCAGCAGTTCGGACAGGGGGAGATATGGCTACACCTTC

J: TRBJ2-7
V: TRBV25-1
size: many
D: -
CDR3: CASSEFGQLYEQYF
DNA: TGTGCCAGCAGTGAATTTGGACAGCTCTACGAGCAGTACTTC

J: TRBJ2-3
V: TRBV5-4
size: -
D: -
CDR3: CASSSEGQKTADTQYF
DNA: TGTGCCAGCAGCTCGGAGGGACAGAAAACAGCAGATACGCAGTATTTT

J: TRBJ2-6
V: TRBV10-3
size: -
D: -
CDR3: CAIRDRTSGANVLTF
DNA: TGTGCCATCAGAGACAGGACCTCTGGGGCCAACGTCCTGACTTTC

J: TRBJ1-4
V: TRBV20-1
size: -
D: -
CDR3: CSALPDIGNEKLFF
DNA: TGCAGTGCTCTCCCGGACATAGGGAATGAAAAACTGTTTTTT

J: TRBJ2-1
V: TRBV7-9
size: few
D: -
CDR3: CASSLGDTFHEQFF
DNA: TGTGCCAGCAGCTTAGGGGACACTTTCCATGAGCAGTTCTTC

J: TRBJ2-4
V: TRBV11-2
size: few
D: -
CDR3: CASSRDGAKNIQYF
DNA: TGTGCCAGCAGCCGAGACGGTGCCAAAAACATTCAGTACTTC

J: TRBJ2-2
V: TRBV7-9
size: many
D: TRBD2
CDR3: CASSPAGGRTGELFF
DNA: TGTGCCAGCAGCCCGGCGGGGGGGCGCACCGGGGAGCTGTTTTTT

J: TRBJ2-2
V: TRBV7-9
size: many
D: -
CDR3: CASGTPQGPGELFF
DNA: TGTGCCAGCGGAACCCCACAGGGACCCGGGGAGCTGTTTTTT

J: TRBJ2-4
V: TRBV7-2
size: many
D: TRBD1
CDR3: CASSARTGSVGAAKNIQYF
DNA: TGTGCCAGCAGCGCACGGACAGGTTCCGTTGGGGCGGCCAAAAACATTCAGTACTTC

J: TRBJ1-5
V: TRBV4-3
size: many
D: TRBD1
CDR3: CASSQETGPYQPQHF
DNA: TGCGCCAGCAGCCAAGAGACAGGGCCGTATCAGCCCCAGCATTTT

J: TRBJ2-1
V: TRBV20-1
size: many
D: TRBD2
CDR3: CSAPPSGSVYNEQFF
DNA: TGCAGTGCTCCTCCAAGCGGGAGTGTCTACAATGAGCAGTTCTTC

J: TRBJ2-1
V: TRBV5-1
size: few
D: -
CDR3: CASSTGLDHEQFF
DNA: TGCGCCAGCAGCACGGGTCTCGACCATGAGCAGTTCTTC

J: TRBJ2-1
V: TRBV20-1
size: -
D: TRBD2
CDR3: CSASVTSGRNEQFF
DNA: TGCAGTGCTTCCGTGACTAGCGGGAGAAATGAGCAGTTCTTC

J: TRBJ2-7
V: TRBV28
size: -
D: TRBD1
CDR3: CASSPDRAYEQYF
DNA: TGTGCCAGCAGTCCGGACAGGGCCTACGAGCAGTACTTC

J: TRBJ1-1
V: TRBV18
size: few
D: -
CDR3: CASSPPGAYTEAFF
DNA: TGTGCCAGCTCACCACCGGGGGCTTACACTGAAGCTTTCTTT

J: TRBJ2-5
V: TRBV9
size: many
D: TRBD2
CDR3: CASSPLGLAGETQYF
DNA: TGTGCCAGCAGCCCCTTGGGACTAGCTGGGGAGACCCAGTACTTC

J: TRBJ2-3
V: TRBV4-1
size: few
D: TRBD2
CDR3: CASRLSGMETDTQYF
DNA: TGCGCCAGCAGACTTAGCGGGATGGAGACAGATACGCAGTATTTT

J: TRBJ2-6
V: TRBV28
size: -
D: TRBD1
CDR3: CASSVPGGRSGANVLTF
DNA: TGTGCCAGCAGTGTACCAGGGGGCCGCTCTGGGGCCAACGTCCTGACTTTC

J: TRBJ1-6
V: TRBV20-1
size: -
D: -
CDR3: CSARDQAGYNSPLHF
DNA: TGCAGTGCTAGAGATCAGGCAGGGTATAATTCACCCCTCCACTTT

J: TRBJ1-2
V: TRBV19
size: few
D: TRBD1
CDR3: CASSLGTVPPNYGYTF
DNA: TGTGCCAGTAGTTTAGGGACAGTTCCACCTAACTATGGCTACACCTTC

J: TRBJ2-1
V: TRBV20-1
size: many
D: TRBD2
CDR3: CSARDQLGTSGRYNEQFF
DNA: TGCAGTGCTAGAGATCAGTTGGGGACTAGCGGGAGGTACAATGAGCAGTTCTTC

J: TRBJ2-7
V: TRBV23-1
size: many
D: TRBD2
CDR3: CASSQSFSSGVGPLAEQYF
DNA: TGCGCCAGCAGTCAATCTTTCTCAAGCGGGGTAGGGCCCCTAGCCGAGCAGTACTTC

J: TRBJ1-1
V: TRBV28
size: few
D: -
CDR3: CASTSLGEGNTEAFF
DNA: TGTGCCAGCACCTCCCTAGGGGAGGGGAACACTGAAGCTTTCTTT

J: TRBJ2-7
V: TRBV28
size: many
D: -
CDR3: CASDDSHYEQYF
DNA: TGTGCCAGTGACGACAGCCACTACGAGCAGTACTTC

J: TRBJ2-1
V: TRBV11-2
size: few
D: -
CDR3: CASSRGNRGNEQFF
DNA: TGTGCCAGCAGCCGCGGGAACAGGGGCAATGAGCAGTTCTTC

J: TRBJ1-1
V: TRBV12-3/TRBV12-4
size: many
D: -
CDR3: CASSLGPPVNTEAFF
DNA: TGTGCCAGCAGTTTAGGCCCGCCAGTGAACACTGAAGCTTTCTTT

J: TRBJ2-1
V: TRBV20-1
size: -
D: TRBD2
CDR3: CSELAGDNEQFF
DNA: TGCAGTGAACTAGCGGGAGACAATGAGCAGTTCTTC

J: TRBJ1-5
V: TRBV29-1
size: few
D: -
CDR3: CSVREGTAYNQPQHF
DNA: TGCAGCGTCAGGGAAGGGACGGCTTACAATCAGCCCCAGCATTTT

J: TRBJ2-1
V: TRBV6-1
size: few
D: -
CDR3: CASNPDSYNEQFF
DNA: TGTGCCAGCAACCCCGACTCCTACAATGAGCAGTTCTTC

J: TRBJ2-3
V: TRBV29-1
size: few
D: -
CDR3: CSVHTVGESTDTQYF
DNA: TGCAGCGTGCATACCGTTGGGGAGAGCACAGATACGCAGTATTTT

J: TRBJ1-2
V: TRBV3-1
size: many
D: TRBD1
CDR3: CASSRGQGPYGYTF
DNA: TGTGCCAGCAGCCGGGGACAGGGGCCCTATGGCTACACCTTC

J: TRBJ2-7
V: TRBV28
size: few
D: -
CDR3: CASRTEYEQYF
DNA: TGTGCCAGCAGGACCGAGTACGAGCAGTACTTC

J: TRBJ2-1
V: TRBV28
size: many
D: -
CDR3: CASSSTQGGSDEQFF
DNA: TGTGCCAGCAGTTCTACACAGGGAGGAAGTGATGAGCAGTTCTTC

J: TRBJ2-1
V: TRBV28
size: -
D: TRBD2
CDR3: CAGGTSGRAEQFF
DNA: TGTGCCGGGGGAACTAGCGGGAGGGCCGAGCAGTTCTTC

J: TRBJ2-1
V: TRBV11-2
size: many
D: TRBD2
CDR3: CASSLGGTSYNEQFF
DNA: TGTGCCAGCAGCTTAGGAGGGACTAGCTACAATGAGCAGTTCTTC